The 21 T cell receptor beta chains listed next were all sequenced from one sample in a study of control samples from healthy donors and cancer patients. Sequenced by immunoSEQ multiplex PCR; TCRdb stores in-frame clones only, minus some. The sample has around 95,000 clones, approximately 80% seen once. Specimen: blood. These receptors were collected from a man in his thirties or forties in good health.

DNA of the CDR3: TGTGCCTGGAGTGCCGGGGAGTGGGAGCAGTACTTC. Translation gives CAWSAGEWEQYF. V and J are TRBV30 and TRBJ2-7; weak D call: TRBD2 (5 bases). CDR1 is GTSNPN and CDR2 is SVGIG in the germline V gene (reference sequence). The CDR3 consists of 12 residues. V was clipped by 1 base and J by 7 bases, with 11 bases between them. Full variable domain (missing parts from reference TRBV30 and TRBJ2-7): SQTIHQWPATLVQPVGSPLSLECTVEGTSNPNLYWYRQAAGRGLQLLFYSVGIGQISSEVPQNLSASRPQDRQFILSSKKLLLSDSGFYLCAWSAGEWEQYFGPGTRLTVT.

This clone was seen a handful of times. DNA for the CDR3: TGTGCCAGCAGCTTAACAGGGGGTCGCACTGAAGCTTTCTTT. Its translation: CASSLTGGRTEAFF. V usage is TRBV13 and J usage is TRBJ1-1; 8 bases are a match to TRBD1. J lost 4 bases, V lost 2 bases, and 3 bases had no gene match. This CDR3 comprises 14 residues. Germline V lookup: CDR1 PRHDT, CDR2 FYEKMQ (reference sequence). The variable domain in full, completed from reference TRBV13 and TRBJ1-1, reads AAGVIQSPRHLIKEKRETATLKCYPIPRHDTVYWYQQGPGQDPQFLISFYEKMQSDKGSIPDRFSAQQFSDYHSELNMSSLELGDSALYFCASSLTGGRTEAFFGQGTRLTVV.

This clone has a handful of counts. This rearrangement joins TRBV11-1 to TRBJ2-1; TRBD1 matches at 7 bases. The trim removed 4 bases at V and 10 bases at J, leaving 10 bases unmatched. The CDR3 consists of 14 residues. Germline-derived CDR1 and CDR2 are SGHAT and FQDESV (reference sequence). The CDR3, as DNA: TGTGCCAGCAGCTCGACAGGGAACGCTAAAGAGCAGTTCTTC. Its protein product is CASSSTGNAKEQFF.

The genes are TRBV19 and TRBJ1-1; D is unresolved. This CDR3 is built from 14 residues. Trimming removed 5 bases from V and 5 bases from J, with 15 bases in between. Germline V lookup: CDR1 LNHDA, CDR2 SQIVND (reference sequence). In DNA form, the CDR3 reads TGTGCCAGTAGTCCTATACGGGCGGAAACTGAAGCTTTCTTT. Protein sequence: CASSPIRAETEAFF.

The V call is TRBV21-1, the J call TRBJ2-5; TRBD1, the D gene given by the table, was not confirmed from the DNA. TRBV21-1 constitutes a pseudogene. This CDR3 comprises 16 residues. CDR3 region: CASSKDRVSGPGTQYF. CDR3 bases: TGTGCCAGCAGCAAAGACAGGGTGAGCGGTCCAGGGACCCAGTACTTC.

J is TRBJ2-7 and V is TRBV30; 11 bases agree with TRBD1. The CDR3 has 14 residues. Germline V gene sequence: CDR1 GTSNPN, CDR2 SVGIG (reference sequence). V was clipped by 5 bases and J by 4 bases; unmatched bases: 7. This CDR3 reads CAWSRGQGGYEQYF. As DNA, the CDR3 is TGTGCCTGGTCCAGGGGACAGGGGGGTTACGAGCAGTACTTC.

This clone has just one count. The chain carries TRBV28 and TRBJ1-5, with TRBD1 matching over 9 bases. This CDR3 has 18 residues. The germline V gene has CDR1 MDHEN and CDR2 SYDVKM. Trimming took 6 bases from V and 2 from J; bases not matched to a gene: 14. CDR3 in DNA: TGTGCCAGCAGCACCTATCCACAGGGGGCGTGGGGCAATCAGCCCCAGCATTTT. It is translated as CASSTYPQGAWGNQPQHF.

V gene TRBV7-2 combines with J gene TRBJ1-3; D unclear. In germline, CDR1 is SGHTA, CDR2 FQGNSA. The CDR3 is 13 residues long. V was cut by 6 bases and J by 3 bases, with 9 bases left in between. The CDR3 bases are TGTGCCAGCAGTCTGGACGTTGGAAACACCATATATTTT. Protein sequence: CASSLDVGNTIYF.

This CDR3 reads CASSYDRPALSSYNEQFF. The CDR3 DNA reads as TGCGCCAGCAGCTACGACAGGCCGGCCCTAAGCTCCTACAATGAGCAGTTCTTC. The V gene is TRBV5-1, the J gene TRBJ2-1; possibly TRBD1 for D (6 bases). CDR1 SGHRS and CDR2 YFSETQ come from the germline V gene. Trimming stripped 3 bases from V and 0 bases from J, with 19 bases between. This CDR3 has 18 amino acids.

J is TRBJ1-3 and V is TRBV14; unclear D gene. The CDR3 consists of 14 residues. Looked up from germline, CDR1 is SGHDN and CDR2 is FVKESK. V gave up 6 bases and J gave up 4 bases, with 13 bases separating them. The DNA for the CDR3 is TGTGCCAGCAGTCTAGGGAGTTCGGGAAACACCATATATTTT. It yields the protein CASSLGSSGNTIYF.

The sample holds a few counts of this clone. Here the CDR3 DNA reads TGTGCCAGCAGTTCGGGGAAAGGGACCTATAATTCACCCCTCCACTTT. Residues: CASSSGKGTYNSPLHF. V and J are TRBV27 and TRBJ1-6; unclear D gene. Germline V gene data show CDR1 as MNHEY and CDR2 as SMNVEV (reference sequence). This CDR3 is built from 16 residues. The V gene lost 4 bases and the J gene lost 2 bases, with 12 bases spanning the gap.

The chain joins TRBV15 to TRBJ1-3; D is ambiguous. The CDR3 length is 13 residues. Trimming cost V 3 bases and J 2 bases, with 5 bases left between them. Per the germline V gene, CDR1 is LNHNV and CDR2 is YYDKDF (reference sequence). CDR3 coding DNA: TGTGCCACCAGCAGCTTTACTGGAAACACCATATATTTT. Protein: CATSSFTGNTIYF.

This clone was seen once. V and J are TRBV7-9 and TRBJ2-6; D ambiguous. CDR1 and CDR2 (germline): SEHNR, FQNEAQ (reference sequence). The germline V and J ends were trimmed by 5 bases and 0 bases, with 2 bases remaining between them. This CDR3 has 13 amino acids. CDR3 loop: CASSVSGANVLTF. The CDR3 region has the DNA TGTGCCAGCAGCGTCTCTGGGGCCAACGTCCTGACTTTC.

The chain is built from TRBV6-1 and TRBJ1-2; 12 bases line up with TRBD1. Germline CDR1 is MNHNS and CDR2 is SASEGT. This CDR3 spans 19 amino acids. The ends lost 4 bases at V and 4 bases at J; junction bases unmatched: 16. The CDR3 nucleotides read TGTGCCAGCAGTGGCCCCGGGACAGGGGGCCCGAATTTGAGCTATGGCTACACCTTC. It specifies CASSGPGTGGPNLSYGYTF.

The chain has TRBV7-9 and TRBJ2-3; tentatively, D is TRBD1 (5 bases). V was cut by 5 bases and J by 4 bases, with 10 bases left in between. The CDR3 consists of 13 residues. Germline CDR1 is SEHNR and CDR2 is FQNEAQ (reference sequence). This chain's CDR3 is CASSETVADTQYF. The CDR3 DNA reads as TGTGCCAGCAGCGAGACAGTAGCAGATACGCAGTATTTT.

The chain combines TRBV5-4 with TRBJ2-5; tentatively, D is TRBD2 (5 bases). CDR1 and CDR2 from the germline V gene are SGHNT and YYREEE (reference sequence). Trimming left V 0 bases short and J 5 bases short, with 14 bases between. CDR3 size: 15 residues. CDR3 loop: CASSLVSGRGETQYF. CDR3 DNA: TGTGCCAGCAGCTTGGTATCCGGGCGAGGGGAGACCCAGTACTTC.

In its sample, this clone was seen a few times. CDR3 nucleotide sequence: TGTGCCAGCAGACTTACAGTTAACTATGGCTACACCTTC. Protein: CASRLTVNYGYTF. V usage is TRBV12-3 or TRBV12-4 and J usage is TRBJ1-2; the D is unclear. The CDR3 extends over 13 amino acids. V was shortened by 6 bases and J by 1 base, with 9 bases between the two germline ends.

This chain connects TRBV7-9 to TRBJ1-2; D is possibly TRBD1 (5 bases). The CDR3 consists of 15 residues. Trimming took off 1 base at V and 1 base at J, with 10 bases between the two ends. The V gene's germline CDR1 is SEHNR and CDR2 FQNEAQ (reference sequence). CDR3 sequence: CASSLVGTVNYGYTF. CDR3 coding DNA: TGTGCCAGCAGCTTAGTAGGGACGGTTAACTATGGCTACACCTTC.

CDR3 sequence: CASSEFRGKADGYTF. The CDR3 DNA follows: TGTGCCAGCAGTGAATTCCGAGGGAAGGCGGATGGCTACACCTTC. This chain uses TRBV25-1 with TRBJ1-2; D is undetermined. V was cut by 1 base and J by 6 bases, with 15 bases left in between. Germline V gene data show CDR1 as MGHDK and CDR2 as SYGVNS. The CDR3 has 15 residues.

The chain joins TRBV28 to TRBJ1-4, with D tentatively TRBD1 (6 bases). V was pared by 5 bases and J by 4 bases, with 14 bases between. Germline lookup yields CDR1 MDHEN and CDR2 SYDVKM. The length of the CDR3 is 15 residues. The CDR3 sequence: CASSRRDTINEKLFF. CDR3 bases: TGTGCCAGCAGTCGCCGGGACACCATTAATGAAAAACTGTTTTTT.

CDR3 loop: CAREADGYTF. In DNA, the CDR3 is TGTGCCCGCGAAGCAGATGGCTACACCTTC. The chain carries TRBV30 and TRBJ1-2; D is unresolved. Trimming removed 8 bases from V and 6 bases from J, with 10 bases in between. Germline assignment: CDR1 GTSNPN and CDR2 SVGIG (reference sequence). The CDR3 has 10 residues.